Following are 32 T cell receptor beta chains from one sample sequenced in a study of vaccination and CD4 T cells after COVID-19. The antigens these receptors bind are not known. Treatment denoted: roughly 10-day PBMC culture with coronavirus spike peptide pools or control peptides (ViraFEST assay). Researchers used the Oncomine TCR Beta short-read assay to sequence DNA from cultured CD4+ T cells. TCRdb fed the PCR reads into MiXCR, producing one record per CDR3 protein. The sample holds more than 20,000 distinct CDR3 sequences, 43% seen once. The specimen sequenced was CD4+ T cells from blood, cultured in vitro. Receptor source: a human donor who had recovered from COVID-19.

The chain links TRBV6-4 to TRBJ2-1, with TRBD1 identical over 8 bases. Germline assignment: CDR1 MRHNA and CDR2 SNTAGT. Trimming cost V 3 bases and J 9 bases; bases outside gene matches: 10. This CDR3 spans 15 amino acids. CDR3 DNA sequence: TGTGCCAGCAGTGAGTCCGTCAGGGGGCTGGGTGAGCAGTTCTTC. Amino acid sequence: CASSESVRGLGEQFF.

The chain employs TRBV6-5 and TRBJ1-1, with D unresolved. Trimming left V 2 bases short and J 1 base short, with 5 bases between. Germline V gene lookup returns CDR1 MNHEY and CDR2 SVGAGI. This CDR3 comprises 13 residues. CDR3 bases: TGTGCCAGCAGTTACGGACGGAACACTGAAGCTTTCTTT. It codes for CASSYGRNTEAFF.

This chain connects TRBV6-1 to TRBJ2-3; TRBD2 is a possible D gene (6 bases). CDR3 length equals 15 residues. Per germline, CDR1 MNHNS and CDR2 SASEGT. Trimming took 6 bases from V and 2 from J, leaving 15 bases between them. This chain's CDR3 is CASRATGVVTDTQYF. The CDR3 DNA follows: TGTGCCAGCAGAGCGACGGGGGTCGTCACAGATACGCAGTATTTT.

This clonotype was counted a few times. V is TRBV12-3 or TRBV12-4 and J is TRBJ2-6; TRBD1 agrees at 9 bases. V lost 6 bases, J lost 2 bases, and 2 bases stayed unmatched. The length of the CDR3 is 15 residues. The CDR3 nucleotides are TGTGCCAGCAGCCGGGACAGGGCTGGGGCCAACGTCCTGACTTTC. Protein: CASSRDRAGANVLTF.

In this sample, this clonotype turned up a few times. The chain couples TRBV20-1 to TRBJ2-7; D may be TRBD2 (5 bases). Germline assignment: CDR1 DFQATT and CDR2 SNEGSKA (reference sequence). V shed 0 bases and J shed 3 bases, with 12 bases lying between them. The CDR3 is 14 amino acids. CDR3 sequence: CSARDQDSGYEQYF. The CDR3 DNA reads TGCAGTGCTAGAGATCAGGACTCGGGCTACGAGCAGTACTTC.

This clonotype has just a few counts. V is TRBV28 and J is TRBJ1-2, with 8 bases identical to TRBD1. This CDR3 is 17 amino acids long. Per the germline V gene, CDR1 is MDHEN and CDR2 is SYDVKM. V gave up 2 bases and J gave up 8 bases; unmatched junction bases: 16. CDR3: CASSLGAGGDRLSGYTF. The CDR3 DNA follows: TGTGCCAGCAGTTTAGGAGCAGGGGGCGATCGGTTATCAGGCTACACCTTC.

The rearrangement links TRBV27 to TRBJ1-5; D is possibly TRBD1 (6 bases). This CDR3 is built from 14 residues. V was trimmed by 3 bases and J by 5 bases, leaving 11 bases between them. CDR1 MNHEY and CDR2 SMNVEV come from the germline V gene (reference sequence). For the CDR3, the DNA is TGTGCCAGCAGTTTTGGCAGGGGCGATCAGCCCCAGCATTTT. This gives the protein CASSFGRGDQPQHF.

The chain uses TRBV11-3 and TRBJ2-7; a possible D gene is TRBD2 (6 bases). Trimming left V 3 bases short and J 7 bases short, with 13 bases between. Germline assignment: CDR1 SGHNT and CDR2 YENEEA. CDR3 size: 13 residues. The CDR3 region is CASSLGLRGEQYF. In DNA, the CDR3 is TGTGCCAGCAGCTTGGGACTCCGGGGAGAGCAGTACTTC.

This clonotype has a handful of counts. The chain couples TRBV28 to TRBJ1-6, with a possible D match to TRBD1 (6 bases). The germline CDR1 and CDR2 sequences are MDHEN and SYDVKM. This CDR3 is built from 15 residues. The ends were cut back, 6 bases at V and 6 bases at J, with 15 bases in the middle. DNA for the CDR3: TGTGCCAGCAGCCTTACCAGGGGTGGTAATTCACCCCTCCACTTT. Translating it yields CASSLTRGGNSPLHF.

This chain joins TRBV20-1 and TRBJ2-7; 7 bases line up with TRBD2. Germline assignment: CDR1 DFQATT and CDR2 SNEGSKA (reference sequence). There are 14 residues in the CDR3. V lost 1 base, J lost 6 bases, and 9 bases stayed unmatched. CDR3 amino acids: CSARVASGGFEQYF. The CDR3 DNA reads TGCAGTGCTAGAGTTGCTAGCGGCGGTTTCGAGCAGTACTTC.

V and J are TRBV6-1 and TRBJ2-7; a weak D match, TRBD1 (6 bases). The CDR3 runs 16 residues. Germline V gene lookup returns CDR1 MNHNS and CDR2 SASEGT. V was shortened by 3 bases and J by 0 bases, with 15 bases between the two germline ends. The CDR3 sequence: CASSDIRGWGSYEQYF. In nucleotides, the CDR3 is TGTGCCAGCAGTGACATCAGGGGCTGGGGCTCCTACGAGCAGTACTTC.

This rearrangement joins TRBV5-6 to TRBJ2-2; possible D gene TRBD1, 6 bases. CDR1 is SGHDT and CDR2 is YYEEEE in the germline V gene. The CDR3 contains 15 residues. Trimming removed 3 bases at V and 0 bases at J, with 9 bases between. Written as DNA, the CDR3 is TGTGCCAGCAGCTCCGGGACACCGAACACCGGGGAGCTGTTTTTT. This gives the protein CASSSGTPNTGELFF.

This chain connects TRBV20-1 to TRBJ2-3; 7 bases match TRBD1. Losses at the gene ends were 4 bases for V and 2 bases for J; bases not matched to a gene: 9. Germline V gene data show CDR1 as DFQATT and CDR2 as SNEGSKA (reference sequence). The CDR3 is 15 residues long. The CDR3 coding sequence is TGCAGTGCTAAGGACCGGACAGGTCCCACAGATACGCAGTATTTT. The encoded protein is CSAKDRTGPTDTQYF.

This chain links TRBV20-1 with TRBJ2-1, with 8 bases fitting TRBD1. Germline V CDR1 and CDR2: DFQATT, SNEGSKA (reference sequence). After removal of 0 bases from V and 7 bases from J, the junction contained 8 bases not matched to a gene. This CDR3 contains 15 residues. In nucleotides, the CDR3 is TGCAGTGCTAGAGATAGAACAGGGGGAGAGAATGAGCAGTTCTTC. Amino acid sequence: CSARDRTGGENEQFF.

The chain links TRBV19 to TRBJ2-5; unclear D gene. The CDR3 length is 15 residues. Germline CDR1 LNHDA, CDR2 SQIVND (reference sequence). V lost 5 bases to trimming and J lost 2 bases, with 15 bases between them. The CDR3 sequence: CASSPRRTDQETQYF. The CDR3 DNA reads TGTGCCAGTAGTCCTCGACGTACAGATCAAGAGACCCAGTACTTC.

This clonotype was seen only a few times. V gene TRBV7-8 combines with J gene TRBJ2-7; D gene unclear. Germline assignment: CDR1 SGHVS and CDR2 FQNEAQ. Trimming cost V 5 bases and J 9 bases, with 20 bases left between them. The CDR3 extends over 14 amino acids. The CDR3 region is CASSISGPTSRQYF. The CDR3 nucleotides read TGTGCCAGCAGCATCTCCGGACCGACTTCTAGGCAGTACTTC.

The rearrangement uses TRBV9 and TRBJ2-5; maybe TRBD2 (6 bases). Trimming pared 0 bases from V and 2 bases from J, leaving 8 bases between. Germline-derived CDR1 and CDR2 are SGDLS and YYNGEE. There are 14 residues in the CDR3. The CDR3 DNA is TGTGCCAGCAGCGTAGGACTAGATCAAGAGACCCAGTACTTC. Protein: CASSVGLDQETQYF.

This clonotype was seen only a few times. This chain links TRBV7-3 with TRBJ1-5; no clear D gene. The CDR3 contains 12 residues. Germline V gives CDR1 SGHTA, CDR2 FQGTGA. V gave up 5 bases and J gave up 10 bases, with 12 bases separating them. The DNA for the CDR3 is TGTGCCAGCAGCCCTCAGGCCCTACCCCAGCATTTT. This encodes CASSPQALPQHF.

This clonotype was counted only a few times. This chain uses TRBV19 with TRBJ2-1; 11 bases agree with TRBD1. This CDR3 is built from 15 residues. J was trimmed by 4 bases and V by 5 bases; bases with no gene match: 4. CDR1 and CDR2 (germline): LNHDA, SQIVND (reference sequence). This CDR3 is CASSGRDRGYNEQFF. Here the CDR3 DNA reads TGTGCCAGTAGTGGTCGGGACAGGGGGTACAATGAGCAGTTCTTC.

The V call is TRBV20-1, the J call TRBJ1-2; 12 positions agree with TRBD1. The CDR3 consists of 14 residues. Germline lookup yields CDR1 DFQATT and CDR2 SNEGSKA (reference sequence). V lost 5 bases and J lost 3; bases outside the gene matches: 4. Here the CDR3 DNA reads TGCAGTGCTGGGGGGACAGGGGGCCACTATGGCTACACCTTC. Translation gives CSAGGTGGHYGYTF.

This chain connects TRBV5-1 to TRBJ1-6; 8 nucleotides agree with TRBD1. The germline CDR1 and CDR2 sequences are SGHRS and YFSETQ. This CDR3 contains 15 residues. The V segment lost 0 bases and the J segment 9 bases; nucleotides outside the gene matches: 5. This CDR3 reads CASSLAGQGGSPLHF. CDR3 nucleotides: TGCGCCAGCAGCTTGGCAGGACAGGGCGGTTCACCCCTCCACTTT.

This clonotype occurred a few times. The chain carries TRBV4-1 and TRBJ1-2; 10 nucleotides agree with TRBD1. CDR1 is MGHRA, CDR2 YSYEKL, per germline. This CDR3 has 14 amino acids. V lost 1 base and J lost 5; bases outside the gene matches: 1. CDR3 DNA sequence: TGCGCCAGCAGCCAAGGACAGGGGGCATATGGCTACACCTTC. Residues: CASSQGQGAYGYTF.

DNA of the CDR3: TGCGCCAGCAGCCAAGAGGCTAGCACTGAGCAGTTCTTC. It codes for CASSQEASTEQFF. V and J are TRBV4-3 and TRBJ2-1; possibly TRBD2 for D (5 bases). Germline-derived CDR1 and CDR2 are LGHNA and YSLEER. Trimming shortened V by 0 bases and J by 9 bases, and 9 bases separated the two germline ends. CDR3 size: 13 residues.

This clonotype was counted a single time. This chain joins TRBV18 and TRBJ1-2; D perhaps matches TRBD1 (5 bases). The CDR3 has 12 residues. The germline V and J ends were trimmed by 3 bases and 12 bases, with 14 bases remaining between them. Germline CDR1 reads KGHSH; CDR2 reads LQKENI. The CDR3 spells CASSPYGGSNTF. The CDR3 nucleotides are TGTGCCAGCTCACCTTACGGGGGGAGCAACACCTTC.

The gene calls are TRBV6-5 and TRBJ2-5; D might be TRBD1 or TRBD2, each matching 5 bases. The CDR3 is made up of 13 amino acids. The germline gives CDR1 MNHEY, CDR2 SVGAGI. The germline V and J ends were trimmed by 2 bases and 5 bases, with 9 bases remaining between them. CDR3 sequence (DNA): TGTGCCAGCAGTTACCCAGGGACGGAGACCCAGTACTTC. It codes for CASSYPGTETQYF.

This clonotype has just a few counts. The chain is built from TRBV2 and TRBJ1-6; D might be TRBD1 (6 bases). The CDR3 has 14 residues. V lost 2 bases to trimming and J lost 8 bases, with 10 bases between them. Germline values: CDR1 SNHLY, CDR2 FYNNEI. In DNA form, the CDR3 reads TGTGCCAGCAGTGAAAGGTACAGGGATTCACCCCTCCACTTT. Its translation is CASSERYRDSPLHF.

The chain uses TRBV20-1 and TRBJ2-1, with no clear D. Between the trimmed V and J ends, which lost 5 bases and 6 bases, there was a span of 5 bases. CDR1 is DFQATT and CDR2 is SNEGSKA in the germline V gene (reference sequence). CDR3 length equals 10 residues. As DNA, the CDR3 is TGCAGTGCTTTAACCAATGAGCAGTTCTTC. Protein product: CSALTNEQFF.

This chain connects TRBV28 to TRBJ2-7; TRBD1 is a possible D gene (6 bases). This CDR3 region has 13 residues. Trimming took off 3 bases at V and 1 base at J, with 7 bases between the two ends. Per the germline V gene, CDR1 is MDHEN and CDR2 is SYDVKM. The CDR3 nucleotides are TGTGCCAGCAGTTTGACAGGATCCTACGAGCAGTACTTC. Amino acid sequence: CASSLTGSYEQYF.

There are a few counts of this clonotype. V and J are TRBV7-2 and TRBJ2-7; 10 bases are a match to TRBD1. The CDR3 has 15 amino acids. Germline CDR1 reads SGHTA; CDR2 reads FQGNSA. The ends lost 5 bases at V and 4 bases at J; junction bases unmatched: 8. CDR3 amino acids: CASSHTGTGEYEQYF. CDR3 bases: TGTGCCAGCAGCCATACCGGGACAGGGGAATACGAGCAGTACTTC.

CDR3: CASSPSGGALLGELFF. The CDR3 DNA reads as TGTGCCAGCAGCCCATCGGGGGGGGCGCTCCTCGGGGAGCTGTTTTTT. The chain carries TRBV28 and TRBJ2-2; the match to TRBD2 covers 8 bases. J gave up 7 bases and V 6 bases, and 13 bases lay outside the gene matches. The CDR3 is 16 amino acids. The germline gives CDR1 MDHEN, CDR2 SYDVKM.

The chain couples TRBV11-2 to TRBJ2-1; D is possibly TRBD1 (5 bases). The CDR3 totals 16 residues. Germline V gene data show CDR1 as SGHAT and CDR2 as FQNNGV. The germline V and J ends were trimmed by 5 bases and 1 base, with 15 bases remaining between them. The CDR3 nucleotides are TGTGCCAGCAGCAACCTTATACGGACATCCTACAATGAGCAGTTCTTC. Translating gives CASSNLIRTSYNEQFF.

V gene TRBV19 combines with J gene TRBJ2-3; 7 bases line up with TRBD2. The CDR3 extends over 15 amino acids. J gave up 3 bases and V 1 base, and 4 bases lay outside the gene matches. Germline V gene lookup returns CDR1 LNHDA and CDR2 SQIVND (reference sequence). The DNA for the CDR3 is TGTGCCAGTAGTATAGGCGGGAGAGGGACAGATACGCAGTATTTT. Protein sequence: CASSIGGRGTDTQYF.